The rows below give T cell receptor beta chains drawn from one sample of a study of cytomegalovirus exposure and HLA in healthy donors. The data were produced by immunoSEQ multiplex PCR, yet TCRdb's version contains in-frame clones alone and is incomplete. The repertoire holds tens of thousands of clones, with 88% as singletons. Sequencing input: PBMCs. These receptors came from a woman in her twenties or thirties in good health and CMV-seronegative. CDR3s include the opening cysteine and the closing phenylalanine or tryptophan. Clone size is shown for a subset of rows, as once, few, many or a class of expanded clone.

V gene | clone size | CDR3 protein
TRBV4-1 | few | CASSQGSVQGTVYTF
TRBV9 | . | CASSAGTTLLYEQYF
TRBV11-3 | . | CASSLSGGVGVEQYF
TRBV11-3 | few | CASSYSGRGASTDTQYF
TRBV11-2 | . | CASSLGSGRVGQPQHF
TRBV28 | once | CASRVPEPNTEAFF
TRBV11-2 | . | CASSPGTSYGQYF
TRBV18 | . | CASSESREDTQYF
TRBV19 | . | CASSVQGVNTEAFF
TRBV6-4 | . | CASSDLLMGGPHQPQHF
TRBV27 | . | CASSLAGGQETQYF
TRBV4-3 | . | CASSRGLAGVQNEQFF
TRBV10-3 | . | CAISARDTGELFF
TRBV6-6 | medium-sized | CASSTRGTGGYEQYF
TRBV6-4 | . | CASSEGSGGNTEAFF
TRBV11-3 | . | CASSSHLGGPDTQYF
TRBV19 | . | CASTGTGAGYGYTF
TRBV28 | . | CATGHRAGGQSDEQFF
TRBV29-1 | . | CSVPGGNYGYTF
TRBV2 | once | CASSGLPGLAGSSYNEQFF
TRBV6-5 | once | CASSYSKQGRGHGYTF
TRBV5-6 | once | CASSLERRMNTEAFF
TRBV6-4 | . | CASSGTNTGELFF
TRBV29-1 | . | CSVPDGYTDTQYF
TRBV28 | . | CASSQGFGYTF
TRBV6-5 | . | CASSQLPNEQFF
TRBV7-2 | . | CASSSLDLMDFYYGYTF
TRBV19 | . | CASSIDPGQGYTGELFF
TRBV15 | . | CATSPRGSGSGKTQYF
TRBV7-9 | few | CASSLGTGANTGELFF
TRBV29-1 | . | CSVWDGQGDEQFF
TRBV2 | . | CASRGDSYEQYF
TRBV9 | . | CASSVGLAGGGGEQFF
TRBV15 | . | CATTPVGGFTDTQYF
TRBV30 | . | CAWGAGTSGRLDYEQYF
TRBV25-1 | . | CASSAGTGNEQFF
TRBV28 | once | CASQGYQPQHF